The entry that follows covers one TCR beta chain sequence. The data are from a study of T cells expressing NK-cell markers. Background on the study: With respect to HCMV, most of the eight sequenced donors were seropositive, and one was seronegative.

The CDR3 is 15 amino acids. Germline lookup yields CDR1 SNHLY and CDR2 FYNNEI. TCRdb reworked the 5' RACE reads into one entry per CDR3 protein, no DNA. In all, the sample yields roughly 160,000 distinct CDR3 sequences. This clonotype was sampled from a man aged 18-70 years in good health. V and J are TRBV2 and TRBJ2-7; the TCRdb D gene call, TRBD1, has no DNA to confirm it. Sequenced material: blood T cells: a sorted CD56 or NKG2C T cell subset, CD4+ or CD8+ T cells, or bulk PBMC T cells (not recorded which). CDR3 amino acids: CASSANRVVSYEQYF.